What follows describes a single TCR beta chain. CDR3 length equals 17 residues. The V end was cut by 3 bases, the J end by 6 bases, with 23 bases between. Germline values: CDR1 SGHNT, CDR2 YYREEE (reference sequence). This record comes from a study of blood T cell repertoires in COVID-19. Looking at the study overall: Material from acute and convalescent COVID-19 was sourced from the United States, Italy and Spain. PBMCs, B-cell-depleted T cells, or T cells provided the cDNA or gDNA that made up the material.

Participant age was about 18 to 89 years, and participants resided in 24 US areas. In the authors' methods: Amplification of reference gene primers provided the estimated nucleated cell counts. Repertoires were generated with immunoSEQ multiplex PCR, while TCRdb's copy carries only in-frame clones and drops some. That table furnishes V, J and clone size, whereas the DNA furnished D and trimming. The sample lists 140,000 to 150,000 clones; roughly four fifths were seen once. The receptor's source is a woman between 45 and 65 years old with acute COVID-19. The chain employs TRBV5-4 and TRBJ2-3, with D maybe TRBD1 (7 bases). The source material was PBMCs or T cells enriched from blood (not recorded which). The CDR3, as DNA: TGTGCCAGCAGCTATGCCTCCACAGACAGGGAGGTGGATACGCAGTATTTT. It is translated as CASSYASTDREVDTQYF.